This TCR beta chain originates from a study of tumor-infiltrating lymphocytes in primary liver carcinoma. A constant-region primer served to make TCR beta cDNA from roughly 500 ng total RNA. Three-round nested multiplex PCR performed with slightly modified ARM-PCR produced the TCR beta libraries. Investigators reported that the first two PCR rounds, at 10 cycles each, used TRBV1-TRBV30 forward primers with a C-beta reverse primer. One entry per CDR3 protein, called by TCRdb with MiXCR from the multiplex PCR reads. The table records 55,000 or so distinct CDR3 sequences, 60% to 85% of them present only once. For each extraction, RNA and DNA were obtained together from about 20-30 mg of unsorted bulk tissue. This CDR3 region has 15 residues. Germline CDR1 and CDR2: GTSNPN and SVGIG (reference sequence). In this sample, this clonotype turned up once. A read error may be the cause here, since a much bigger clone is one base away.

The origin of this receptor is a man in his forties with primary liver carcinoma and hepatitis B virus infection. The sample was liver tumor tissue from sampling region 2. As to subset: tumor region T2, inferior pole. J is TRBJ2-3 and V is TRBV30; D is uncertain. The DNA end is a closer match to TRBJ1-5, so the J assignment may be wrong. CDR3 protein: CAWSVLAGESDTQHF. The CDR3 DNA is TGTGCCTGGAGTGTTTTAGCGGGAGAGTCAGATACGCAGCATTTT.